This TCR beta chain comes out of a study of blood T cell repertoires in COVID-19. Profiling relied on immunoSEQ multiplex PCR, and the TCRdb table lists in-frame clones only, not all of them. The sample lists approximately 71,000 clones, over 60% occurring once. Germline-derived CDR1 and CDR2 are ENHRY and SYGVKD. The CDR3 has 17 amino acids. Trimming removed 6 bases from V and 4 bases from J; junction bases left unmatched: 16. The genes are TRBV10-3 and TRBJ1-2; TRBD1 matches 8 bases. This TCR was sampled from a human donor in a cohort sampled during active COVID-19. The sample taken for sequencing was peripheral blood. The CDR3 here is CAISEGRQGRPPYGYTF. The CDR3 DNA sequence: TGTGCCATCAGCGAGGGGAGACAGGGGCGCCCCCCCTATGGCTACACCTTC.